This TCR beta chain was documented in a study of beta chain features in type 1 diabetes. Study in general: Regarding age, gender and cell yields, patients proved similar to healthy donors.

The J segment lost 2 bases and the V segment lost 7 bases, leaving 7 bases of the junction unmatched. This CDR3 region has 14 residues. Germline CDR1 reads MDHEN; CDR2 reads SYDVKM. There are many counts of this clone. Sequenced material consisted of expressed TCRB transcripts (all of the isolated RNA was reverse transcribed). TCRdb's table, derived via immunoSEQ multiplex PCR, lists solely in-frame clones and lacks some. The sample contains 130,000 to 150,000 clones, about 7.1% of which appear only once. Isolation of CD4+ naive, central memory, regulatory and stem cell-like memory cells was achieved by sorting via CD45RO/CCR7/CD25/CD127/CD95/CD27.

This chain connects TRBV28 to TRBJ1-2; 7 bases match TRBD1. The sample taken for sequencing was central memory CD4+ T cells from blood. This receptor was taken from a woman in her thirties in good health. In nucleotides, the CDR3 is TGTGCCAGCACCGTAGAGGGACAGAACTATGGCTACACCTTC. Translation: CASTVEGQNYGYTF.